The 17 T cell receptor beta chains below come from one sample, sequenced in a study of T-cell memory formation after mild COVID-19. TCRdb recomputed calls from the 5' RACE reads with MiXCR, one row per CDR3 protein. The sample records roughly 260,000 distinct CDR3 sequences, 16% being singletons. Sequencing was carried out using PBMCs or a T cell subset sorted from them (not recorded which). These receptors came from a man in his late teens or twenties who had mild COVID-19 (a few samples of this study predate the infection). Cell type and time point are not known.

The chain employs TRBV6-5 and TRBJ2-3; tentative D call: TRBD1 (6 bases). V lost 4 bases to trimming and J lost 0 bases, with 11 bases between them. The CDR3 totals 15 residues. Germline CDR1 reads MNHEY; CDR2 reads SVGAGI. The CDR3 is CASSFRTASTDTQYF. The CDR3 nucleotides are TGTGCCAGCAGTTTCAGGACAGCTAGCACAGATACGCAGTATTTT.

This chain connects TRBV20-1 to TRBJ2-3; D ambiguous. The CDR3 is 10 amino acids. Trimming cost V 5 bases and J 4 bases, with 4 bases left between them. Per germline, CDR1 DFQATT and CDR2 SNEGSKA (reference sequence). The CDR3 loop is CSALADTQYF. The CDR3 coding sequence is TGCAGTGCTTTAGCAGATACGCAGTATTTT.

This clonotype showed up many times. This chain links TRBV5-6 with TRBJ1-1; D is undetermined. The germline V and J ends were trimmed by 6 bases and 5 bases, with 17 bases remaining between them. The CDR3 contains 14 residues. Germline V CDR1 and CDR2: SGHDT, YYEEEE. This CDR3 is CASTLYSVRTEAFF. CDR3 coding DNA: TGTGCCAGCACCCTTTATAGCGTTAGGACTGAAGCTTTCTTT.

This chain joins TRBV7-9 and TRBJ1-2; D gene ambiguous. Deletions cut 5 bases from V and 6 bases from J, with 16 bases between. Germline CDR1 is SEHNR and CDR2 is FQNEAQ (reference sequence). CDR3 length: 14 residues. The CDR3 here is CASSPRSGVDGYTF. CDR3 nucleotide sequence: TGTGCCAGCAGCCCTAGGAGTGGGGTTGATGGCTACACCTTC.

The chain recombines TRBV20-1 with TRBJ1-2; D is perhaps TRBD1 (6 bases). Per germline, CDR1 DFQATT and CDR2 SNEGSKA (reference sequence). The CDR3 covers 12 residues. V was trimmed by 6 bases and J by 4 bases, leaving 12 bases between them. CDR3 sequence reads: CSARAGAYGYTF. Written as DNA, the CDR3 is TGCAGTGCCCGGGCGGGGGCCTATGGCTACACCTTC.

The genes are TRBV4-2 and TRBJ2-5, with a tentative D call TRBD1 (7 bases). The CDR3 is made up of 16 amino acids. Trimming removed 0 bases at V and 4 bases at J, with 15 bases between. Per the germline V gene, CDR1 is LGHNA and CDR2 is YNFKEQ. The CDR3 region has the DNA TGTGCCAGCAGCCAAGATGTTGGCAGGGGGGCAGAGACCCAGTACTTC. It yields the protein CASSQDVGRGAETQYF.

This clonotype was counted a few times. The chain uses TRBV6-5 and TRBJ2-3; possible D gene TRBD2, 5 bases. V lost 1 base and J lost 1, with 18 bases in between. The CDR3 loop spans 18 amino acids. Germline assignment: CDR1 MNHEY and CDR2 SVGAGI. In DNA, the CDR3 is TGTGCCAGCAGTTACTTTCCAGCGGCCCCCTCCCGCACAGATACGCAGTATTTT. It is translated as CASSYFPAAPSRTDTQYF.

This clonotype was observed a handful of times. The chain joins TRBV6-5 to TRBJ2-5; tentative D call: TRBD2 (7 bases). CDR1 is MNHEY, CDR2 SVGAGI, per germline. This CDR3 comprises 14 residues. The V end lost 2 bases, the J end lost 4 bases, and 11 bases lay between the germline ends. The CDR3 here is CASSYRGAGETQYF. As DNA, the CDR3 is TGTGCCAGCAGTTACCGGGGGGCGGGAGAGACCCAGTACTTC.

The J gene is TRBJ2-3, the V gene TRBV24-1; the D is unclear. This CDR3 has 13 residues. The germline V gene has CDR1 KGHDR and CDR2 SFDVKD. V lost 5 bases and J 4 bases, leaving 9 bases between the germline ends. The CDR3 DNA reads TGTGCCACCAGTGCCCGGGCCCCAGATACGCAGTATTTT. It is translated as CATSARAPDTQYF.

The CDR3 sequence is CSVPSGQGNTEAFF. CDR3 DNA sequence: TGCAGCGTTCCAAGTGGACAGGGTAACACTGAAGCTTTCTTT. The chain combines TRBV29-1 with TRBJ1-1; TRBD1 agrees at 8 bases. Trimming removed 5 bases from V and 2 bases from J; junction bases left unmatched: 7. Germline CDR1 and CDR2: SQVTM and ANQGSEA. The CDR3 contains 14 residues.

This clonotype was picked up many times. The chain's CDR3 is CASSRDRGNNEQFF. The CDR3 nucleotides read TGTGCCAGCAGCCGGGACAGGGGGAACAATGAGCAGTTCTTC. The chain uses TRBV7-2 and TRBJ2-1, with 11 nucleotides matching TRBD1. Looked up from germline, CDR1 is SGHTA and CDR2 is FQGNSA. The CDR3 is made up of 14 amino acids. The trim removed 5 bases at V and 5 bases at J, leaving 2 bases unmatched.

This clonotype was seen repeatedly, ten times or more. The chain joins TRBV5-1 to TRBJ2-5, with D unresolved. Deletions cut 4 bases from V and 5 bases from J, with 15 bases between. This CDR3 comprises 14 residues. Germline V gives CDR1 SGHRS, CDR2 YFSETQ. The CDR3 here is CASSTSYRDETQYF. The DNA for the CDR3 is TGCGCCAGCAGCACCTCATACAGAGATGAGACCCAGTACTTC.

This clonotype was found a few times. The gene calls are TRBV9 and TRBJ2-3; a weak D match, TRBD1 (6 bases). V shed 0 bases and J shed 2 bases, with 7 bases lying between them. Germline V CDR1 and CDR2: SGDLS, YYNGEE. The CDR3 spans 14 residues. CDR3 loop: CASSVDRDTDTQYF. DNA for the CDR3: TGTGCCAGCAGCGTAGACAGGGACACAGATACGCAGTATTTT.

This clonotype has more than one count but fewer than ten. The chain employs TRBV7-2 and TRBJ2-7, with a weak D call TRBD2 (7 bases). The V end was cut by 5 bases, the J end by 0 bases, with 14 bases between. Germline V lookup: CDR1 SGHTA, CDR2 FQGNSA. The CDR3 runs 15 residues. Here the CDR3 reads CASSRGGASSYEQYV. In DNA form, the CDR3 reads TGTGCCAGCAGCCGAGGGGGGGCCAGCTCCTACGAGCAGTACGTC.

This clonotype was counted between two and nine times. The chain couples TRBV7-3 to TRBJ2-2; D is ambiguous. Per germline, CDR1 SGHTA and CDR2 FQGTGA. V was pared by 0 bases and J by 4 bases, with 6 bases between. The CDR3 length is 14 residues. CDR3 bases: TGTGCCAGCAGCTTAACCGGAACCACCGGGGAGCTGTTTTTT. Translation: CASSLTGTTGELFF.

This clonotype was found many times. The V gene is TRBV7-6, the J gene TRBJ2-1, with D tentatively TRBD1 (6 bases). This CDR3 spans 15 amino acids. Trimming removed 3 bases at V and 5 bases at J, with 14 bases between. The germline gives CDR1 SGHVS, CDR2 FNYEAQ. DNA of the CDR3: TGTGCCAGCAGCTTTCCAGGGGCATCTCACAATGAGCAGTTCTTC. It codes for CASSFPGASHNEQFF.

This clonotype has just a few counts. V and J are TRBV4-1 and TRBJ2-5, with TRBD1 matching over 7 bases. CDR1 is MGHRA, CDR2 YSYEKL, per germline. CDR3 size: 16 residues. J gave up 2 bases and V 1 base, and 7 bases lay outside the gene matches. The CDR3: CASSQGLTDRQETQYF. The CDR3 DNA is TGCGCCAGCAGCCAAGGCCTTACGGACAGGCAAGAGACCCAGTACTTC.